The next 25 T cell receptor beta chains were all read from a single sample in a study of T cell clonality in common variable immunodeficiency. Study-level findings and limits: Reportedly, TCR beta sequences from common variable immunodeficiency showed fewer deletions and N-nucleotide insertions.

Their target antigens are unknown. Clones were read by immunoSEQ multiplex PCR, and TCRdb kept only the in-frame ones, dropping some. Singletons are absent from the sample, which has about 20,000 clones. The source material was peripheral blood mononuclear cells. The receptors originated from a human donor with common variable immunodeficiency.

This clone was seen only a few times. With the read ending 3 residues before the CDR3 end, the germline J gene is used to fill in that end. V usage is TRBV7-2 and J usage is TRBJ2-7; 8 bases fit TRBD2. V lost 3 bases, J lost 2 bases, and 3 bases stayed unmatched. Germline V gene lookup returns CDR1 SGHTA and CDR2 FQGNSA. The CDR3 has 14 residues. The CDR3 loop reads CASSFSGNPYEQYF. CDR3 DNA, as far as it was read: TGTGCCAGCAGCTTTAGCGGGAACCCCTACGAG.

A remark on this clone: Coverage ceases 3 residues before the CDR3 finishes, and the germline J gene fills in the end. The chain is built from TRBV10-3 and TRBJ2-1; 10 bases are a match to TRBD1. Germline assignment: CDR1 ENHRY and CDR2 SYGVKD. The CDR3 runs 15 residues. V was clipped by 8 bases and J by 4 bases; unmatched bases: 8. Partial CDR3 DNA: TGTGCCATCGCTCCGGGACAGGGGCTATACAATGAG. This codes for CAIAPGQGLYNE. The whole CDR3 sequence is CAIAPGQGLYNEQFF.

This clone was counted at least ten times. The CDR3 end lies 3 residues beyond the end of the read and is filled in from the germline J gene. The rearrangement links TRBV29-1 to TRBJ1-3; TRBD1 aligns across 7 bases. CDR1 and CDR2 from the germline V gene are SQVTM and ANQGSEA. This CDR3 spans 15 amino acids. The V and J ends lost 3 bases and 0 bases, in that order; junction bases with no gene match: 5. CDR3 in amino acids: CSVDRGGTSGNTIYF. The covered CDR3 bases are TGCAGCGTTGATCGAGGGGGCACCTCTGGAAACACC.

The sample holds many counts of this clone. The CDR3 here is CASTRTGGHTGELFF. CDR3 bases read: TGTGCCAGCACCAGGACAGGGGGCCACACCGGGGAG. This chain links TRBV5-4 with TRBJ2-2; 11 nucleotides match TRBD1. The read stops 3 residues short of the end of the CDR3; the missing end is completed from the germline J gene. The CDR3 loop spans 15 amino acids. Germline assignment: CDR1 SGHNT and CDR2 YYREEE (reference sequence). V gave up 6 bases and J gave up 3 bases; unmatched junction bases: 4.

This clone was observed a handful of times. Read coverage stops 3 residues before the CDR3 terminus; the germline J gene supplies the remainder. The rearrangement joins TRBV18 to TRBJ2-1; 9 bases align to TRBD2. This CDR3 is built from 15 residues. Per the germline V gene, CDR1 is KGHSH and CDR2 is LQKENI. After removal of 3 bases from V and 3 bases from J, the junction contained 3 bases not matched to a gene. CDR3 residues: CASSPSSGDYNEQFF. CDR3 DNA (partial): TGTGCCAGCTCACCGTCTAGCGGGGACTACAATGAG.

On this clone itself: Read data end 3 residues before the CDR3 end; the end is taken from the germline J gene. The gene calls are TRBV7-9 and TRBJ1-5; maybe TRBD1 (5 bases). This CDR3 spans 13 amino acids. V gave up 1 base and J gave up 7 bases, with 8 bases separating them. The germline V gene encodes CDR1 SEHNR and CDR2 FQNEAQ (reference sequence). This chain's CDR3 is CASSLGDLQPQHF. The sequenced CDR3 bases are TGTGCCAGCAGCTTAGGGGACTTGCAGCCC. Combining the CDR3 with reference TRBV7-9 and TRBJ1-5 gives the whole variable domain DTGVSQNPRHKITKRGQNVTFRCDPISEHNRLYWYRQTLGQGPEFLTYFQNEAQLEKSRLLSDRFSAERPKGSFSTLEIQRTEQGDSAMYLCASSLGDLQPQHFGDGTRLSIL.

About this clone: The read terminates 3 residues before the CDR3 end, so the remaining end is supplied by the germline J gene. The J gene is TRBJ1-5, the V gene TRBV6-2 or TRBV6-3, with D possibly being TRBD1 (6 bases). In germline, CDR1 is MNHEY, CDR2 SVGEGT. The CDR3 runs to 16 residues. The V and J ends lost 6 bases and 4 bases respectively, with 19 bases between them. Partial CDR3 DNA: TGTGCCAGCAGCCCGGTGGGGGGGCTCTCAAATCAGCCC. This translates into CASSPVGGLSNQP. The CDR3, in full, reads CASSPVGGLSNQPQHF.

On this clone: The read terminates 3 residues ahead of where the CDR3 ends, so the germline J gene completes it. The chain recombines TRBV5-1 with TRBJ1-2; TRBD1 matches 7 bases. J lost 0 bases, V lost 4 bases, and 3 bases had no gene match. Germline CDR1 reads SGHRS; CDR2 reads YFSETQ. The CDR3 extends over 14 amino acids. Incomplete CDR3 DNA: TGCGCCAGCAGCCCGGACAGGACTAACTATGGC. As protein: CASSPDRTNYG. The entire CDR3 reads CASSPDRTNYGYTF.

Concerning this clone itself: From the germline J gene comes the end of the CDR3, since the read stops 3 residues before it. V gene TRBV5-1 combines with J gene TRBJ1-1; tentatively, D is TRBD1 (5 bases). Germline V lookup: CDR1 SGHRS, CDR2 YFSETQ. The CDR3 has 15 amino acids. V lost 0 bases to trimming and J lost 3 bases, with 12 bases between them. This CDR3 is CASSLAGGAYTEAFF. The CDR3 bases that were read are TGCGCCAGCAGCTTGGCCGGAGGGGCCTACACTGAA.

The table lists this clone with a few counts. The CDR3 end is not reached by the read, which stops 3 residues before it; the germline J gene fills it in. The V call is TRBV13, the J call TRBJ2-7; 14 bases are shared with TRBD2. The CDR3 contains 16 residues. Trimming cost V 4 bases and J 3 bases; bases outside gene matches: 5. From germline, CDR1 is PRHDT and CDR2 FYEKMQ (reference sequence). CDR3 residues: CASSSSGTSGGYEQYF. Partial CDR3 DNA: TGTGCCAGCAGCTCCTCCGGGACTAGCGGGGGCTACGAG.

Ten or more counts support this clone. The missing CDR3 end, 3 residues past where the read stops, is filled in from the germline J gene. This rearrangement joins TRBV18 to TRBJ2-1, with 12 bases identical to TRBD2. Germline CDR1 KGHSH, CDR2 LQKENI. The CDR3 length is 16 residues. The ends lost 2 bases at V and 8 bases at J; junction bases unmatched: 7. The CDR3 here is CASSPTLAGGLYEQFF. CDR3 DNA (partial): TGTGCCAGCTCACCAACTCTAGCGGGGGGGCTCTATGAG.

This clone occurred many times. With the read ending 3 residues before the CDR3 end, the germline J gene is used to fill in that end. This rearrangement joins TRBV18 to TRBJ1-2; the D gene is possibly TRBD1 (6 bases). Germline V gene sequence: CDR1 KGHSH, CDR2 LQKENI. The V and J ends lost 3 bases and 7 bases respectively, with 12 bases between them. This CDR3 has 13 residues. The CDR3: CASSPRDNRGYTF. CDR3 DNA (partial): TGTGCCAGCTCACCCAGGGACAATCGTGGC. Full variable domain (outside the CDR3, taken from reference TRBV18 and TRBJ1-2): NAGVMQNPRHLVRRRGQEARLRCSPMKGHSHVYWYRQLPEEGLKFMVYLQKENIIDESGMPKERFSAEFPKEGPSILRIQQVVRGDSAAYFCASSPRDNRGYTFGSGTRLTVV.

In its sample, this clone was seen many times. From the germline J gene comes the end of the CDR3, since the read stops 3 residues before it. This sequence joins TRBV14 and TRBJ2-2; 8 positions agree with TRBD2. The germline V gene has CDR1 SGHDN and CDR2 FVKESK. This CDR3 is 16 amino acids long. V lost 1 base, J lost 2 bases, and 3 bases stayed unmatched. The sequenced part of the CDR3 DNA is TGTGCCAGCAGCCAAGGGACTAGCTTAAACACCGGGGAG. Translated: CASSQGTSLNTGE. The entire CDR3 protein is CASSQGTSLNTGELFF.

Details on this clone: The read finishes 3 residues shy of the CDR3 end, and the germline J gene is used to complete it. V is TRBV7-2 and J is TRBJ2-2, with D tentatively TRBD2 (6 bases). The length of the CDR3 is 15 residues. The V and J ends lost 5 bases and 5 bases respectively, with 15 bases between them. CDR1 SGHTA and CDR2 FQGNSA come from the germline V gene. This CDR3 reads CASSRNEGRTGELFF. CDR3 DNA (partial): TGTGCCAGCAGCCGTAACGAGGGGAGGACCGGGGAG.

The covered CDR3 bases are TGTGCCAGCAGTCTAGCGCAAGAGACC. Translated: CASSLAQET. The whole CDR3 protein reads CASSLAQETQYF. V usage is TRBV6-2 or TRBV6-3 and J usage is TRBJ2-5, with D possibly TRBD2 on 6 matching bases. The read terminates 3 residues before the CDR3 end, so the remaining end is supplied by the germline J gene. Trimming pared 5 bases from V and 2 bases from J, leaving 6 bases between. There are 12 residues in the CDR3. Germline assignment: CDR1 MNHEY and CDR2 SVGEGT.

This clone was picked up a small number of times. The CDR3 end lies 3 residues beyond the end of the read and is filled in from the germline J gene. This chain links TRBV18 with TRBJ2-7; the match to TRBD2 covers 8 bases. V shed 4 bases, J shed 4 bases, and the junction held 12 bases outside the gene matches. The CDR3 spans 16 residues. The germline V gene has CDR1 KGHSH and CDR2 LQKENI. This CDR3 is CASSLNVAGGGYEQYF. CDR3 bases read: TGTGCCAGCTCACTTAATGTGGCGGGAGGAGGGTACGAG.

This clone has a handful of counts. From the germline J gene comes the end of the CDR3, since the read stops 3 residues before it. This chain uses TRBV6-2 or TRBV6-3 with TRBJ1-2; no clear D. Germline CDR1 is MNHEY and CDR2 is SVGEGT. The CDR3 length is 16 residues. Trimming took off 2 bases at V and 4 bases at J, with 17 bases between the two ends. CDR3: CASSYRLGSAGYGYTF. CDR3 DNA, as far as it was read: TGTGCCAGCAGTTACCGCCTTGGCTCCGCTGGCTATGGC.

This clone was found a few times. The read ends 3 residues early relative to the CDR3; the germline J gene fills the gap. The chain employs TRBV20-1 and TRBJ2-1, with D tentatively TRBD1 (6 bases). Germline CDR1 and CDR2: DFQATT and SNEGSKA (reference sequence). The CDR3 length is 15 residues. V was cut by 4 bases and J by 4 bases, with 17 bases left in between. The CDR3 bases that were read are TGCAGTGCTAATAGGGGGTACCGCCGGTACAATGAG. It encodes CSANRGYRRYNE. The CDR3 reads in full as CSANRGYRRYNEQFF.

This clone was picked up a small number of times. The CDR3 end lies 3 residues beyond the end of the read and is filled in from the germline J gene. The chain is built from TRBV7-2 and TRBJ2-3, with TRBD2 matching 11 bases. V was pared by 5 bases and J by 6 bases, with 7 bases of the junction left unmatched. Germline CDR1 and CDR2: SGHTA and FQGNSA. This CDR3 spans 15 amino acids. CDR3 DNA (partial): TGTGCCAGCAGCATCTCTAGCGGGGGGAGGGATACG. It codes for CASSISSGGRDT. From start to end, the CDR3 is CASSISSGGRDTQYF.

In its sample, this clone was seen a few times. The read terminates 3 residues before the CDR3 end, so the remaining end is supplied by the germline J gene. The chain recombines TRBV7-9 with TRBJ2-1; 7 bases are a match to TRBD2. This CDR3 spans 13 amino acids. Germline CDR1 SEHNR, CDR2 FQNEAQ (reference sequence). With 6 bases clipped from V and 7 bases from J, the junction kept 6 bases outside the gene matches. This CDR3 is CASRGLAANEQFF. Partial CDR3 DNA: TGTGCCAGCAGGGGTCTAGCGGCTAATGAG.

Worth noting for this clone: One junction end does not reproduce the germline sequence, and a read error may be involved. The read is 3 residues too short to cover the CDR3 end, so that end is filled in from the germline J gene. The chain combines TRBV7-7 with TRBJ2-1, with 8 bases lining up with TRBD1. The CDR3 spans 15 residues. Germline loops: CDR1 SSHAT, CDR2 FNYEAQ (reference sequence). The covered CDR3 bases are TGTGCTAGCAGCTTTGGACAGGGTCCTTACAATGAG. Translating it yields CASSFGQGPYNE. The full CDR3 protein is CASSFGQGPYNEQFF.

This clone was observed a few times. The DNA ends 3 residues before the CDR3 does, and the rest of the CDR3 is filled in from the germline J gene. The chain couples TRBV6-2 or TRBV6-3 to TRBJ1-3, with D maybe TRBD1 (6 bases). The CDR3 extends over 12 amino acids. Germline CDR1 is MNHEY and CDR2 is SVGEGT. The DNA read from the CDR3 is TGTGCCAGCAGTTACTTGACCAGGGGT. This sequence encodes CASSYLTRG. The full CDR3 sequence reads CASSYLTRGIYF.

With respect to this clone: The read finishes 3 residues shy of the CDR3 end, and the germline J gene is used to complete it. V is TRBV2 and J is TRBJ1-2, with 8 bases lining up with TRBD1. Trimming removed 4 bases from V and 5 bases from J; junction bases left unmatched: 15. CDR3 length: 17 amino acids. Germline-derived CDR1 and CDR2 are SNHLY and FYNNEI. The sequenced part of the CDR3 DNA is TGTGCCAGCAGTGGGGGAGCACTGGACAGGGTATCATATGGC. Encoded protein: CASSGGALDRVSYG. The CDR3 in full is CASSGGALDRVSYGYTF.

Comments on this clone: The observed sequence ends 3 residues before the CDR3 terminus, with the missing tail filled in from the germline J gene. The chain joins TRBV5-1 to TRBJ1-1; D not certain. Trimming cost V 1 base and J 2 bases, with 12 bases left between them. The CDR3 spans 15 residues. CDR1 SGHRS and CDR2 YFSETQ come from the germline V gene. Incomplete CDR3 DNA: TGCGCCAGCAGCTTGTCCGGCTCAGGTAACACTGAA. It codes for CASSLSGSGNTE. The CDR3, in full, reads CASSLSGSGNTEAFF.

This clone was seen repeatedly, ten times or more. The read terminates 3 residues before the CDR3 end, so the remaining end is supplied by the germline J gene. This chain links TRBV2 with TRBJ1-1; the D is unclear. The CDR3 runs to 13 residues. V lost 4 bases to trimming and J lost 1 base, with 7 bases between them. Germline CDR1 and CDR2: SNHLY and FYNNEI. The DNA read from the CDR3 is TGTGCCAGCAGTGGAGGTCCGAACACTGAA. Its protein is CASSGGPNTE. The CDR3 as a whole reads CASSGGPNTEAFF.